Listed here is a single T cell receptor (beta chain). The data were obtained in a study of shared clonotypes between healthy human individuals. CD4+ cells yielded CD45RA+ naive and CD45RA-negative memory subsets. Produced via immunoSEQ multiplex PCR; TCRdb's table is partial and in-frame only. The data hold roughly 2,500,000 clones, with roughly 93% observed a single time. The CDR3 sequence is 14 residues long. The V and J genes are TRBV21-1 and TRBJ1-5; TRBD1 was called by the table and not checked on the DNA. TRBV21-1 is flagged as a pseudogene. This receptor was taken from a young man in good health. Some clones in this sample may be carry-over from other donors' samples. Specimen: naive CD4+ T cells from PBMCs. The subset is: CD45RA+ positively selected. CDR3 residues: CASSKGPSNQPQHF. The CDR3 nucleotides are TGTGCCAGCAGCAAGGGGCCTAGCAATCAGCCCCAGCATTTT.